Sequencing of this TCR beta chain was carried out in a study of response to subunit inactivated influenza vaccine. The CDR3 has 15 amino acids. V lost 5 bases, J lost 8 bases, and 19 bases lay in between. CDR1 and CDR2 (germline): SGHVS, FNYEAQ. TCRdb used MiXCR to reprocess the RT-PCR reads, holding one entry per CDR3 protein. The table records 550,000 to 650,000 distinct CDR3 sequences, around 11% of them present only once. This clonotype was obtained from a man aged 50 or older who received an inactivated influenza vaccine. The source was PBMCs from blood, collected on the day of vaccination. The V gene is TRBV7-6, the J gene TRBJ2-1, with D possibly matching TRBD1 (6 bases). CDR3 protein: CASSHKDRQLYEQFF. CDR3 sequence (DNA): TGTGCCAGCAGCCACAAGGACAGACAACTGTATGAGCAGTTCTTC.